These 17 T cell receptor beta chains were sequenced from one sample in a study of post-analysis software for immune sequencing data. General study findings and limits: Higher frequency in patients than in controls was seen for roughly five TRBV segments, with TRBV5-6, TRBV5-1 and TRBV20-1 among them.

Researchers reported that TCR beta cDNA libraries carried unique molecular identifiers. Via MiXCR, TCRdb re-called the PCR reads, giving one row per CDR3 protein. The table has roughly 730,000 distinct CDR3 sequences, approximately 30% seen once. No antigen has been identified for these receptors. Sequences were obtained from blood. The source is a girl aged 10 to 17 with multiple sclerosis.

Many counts were recorded for this clonotype. The chain couples TRBV28 to TRBJ2-7, with 15 positions matching TRBD2. The germline CDR1 and CDR2 sequences are MDHEN and SYDVKM. V lost 6 bases, J lost 4 bases, and 7 bases stayed unmatched. The CDR3 covers 16 residues. Here the CDR3 reads CASSPGLAGGRYEQYF. CDR3 DNA: TGTGCCAGCAGCCCGGGACTAGCGGGAGGCCGATACGAGCAGTACTTC. Using reference TRBV28 and TRBJ2-7 for the parts outside the CDR3, the full variable domain is DVKVTQSSRYLVKRTGEKVFLECVQDMDHENMFWYRQDPGLGLRLIYFSYDVKMKEKGDIPEGYSVSREKKERFSLILESASTNQTSMYLCASSPGLAGGRYEQYFGPGTRLTVT.

The chain recombines TRBV20-1 with TRBJ1-4; D not certain. Germline values: CDR1 DFQATT, CDR2 SNEGSKA (reference sequence). The CDR3 has 14 amino acids. V was cut by 3 bases and J by 0 bases, with 8 bases left in between. Here the CDR3 DNA reads TGCAGTGCTAGGGAGGTGACAACTAATGAAAAACTGTTTTTT. Protein: CSAREVTTNEKLFF.

The chain couples TRBV6-1 to TRBJ1-6; 9 bases match TRBD1. Germline CDR1 and CDR2: MNHNS and SASEGT. The J segment lost 8 bases and the V segment lost 6 bases, leaving 8 bases of the junction unmatched. The CDR3 sequence is 15 residues long. In DNA, the CDR3 is TGTGCCAGCAGCCCCTGGTGGACAGGGGATTCACCCCTCCACTTT. Amino acid sequence: CASSPWWTGDSPLHF.

This clonotype was detected a few times. A read error may produce the germline difference seen at one junction end. The chain uses TRBV4-3 and TRBJ2-3; weak D call: TRBD1 (6 bases). This CDR3 comprises 14 residues. Germline CDR1 is LGHNA and CDR2 is YSLEER. The CDR3 DNA sequence: TGCGCCAGCGGCCAAGGACAGACCACAGATACGCAGTATTTT. Translation: CASGQGQTTDTQYF.

The V gene is TRBV12-3 or TRBV12-4, the J gene TRBJ1-4; D possibly corresponds to TRBD1 (5 bases). V was clipped by 5 bases and J by 6 bases, with 7 bases between them. The CDR3 runs to 12 residues. CDR3 region: CASSARDEKLFF. The CDR3 nucleotides are TGTGCCAGCAGTGCCAGGGATGAAAAACTGTTTTTT.

This clonotype turned up a few times. CDR3 nucleotides: TGTGCCAGCAGTCAAGACAGGAATCAAGGCTACACCTTC. This encodes CASSQDRNQGYTF. The rearrangement joins TRBV7-2 to TRBJ1-2; TRBD1 is a possible D gene (6 bases). V was shortened by 6 bases and J by 8 bases, with 16 bases between the two germline ends. Germline CDR1 is SGHTA and CDR2 is FQGNSA. This CDR3 region has 13 residues. Filled out from reference TRBV7-2 and TRBJ1-2, the complete variable domain reads GAGVSQSPSNKVTEKGKDVELRCDPISGHTALYWYRQSLGQGLEFLIYFQGNSAPDKSGLPSDRFSAERTGGSVSTLTIQRTQQEDSAVYLCASSQDRNQGYTFGSGTRLTVV.

This clonotype was counted a few times. The chain couples TRBV24-1 to TRBJ1-2; 7 bases are shared with TRBD1. J was trimmed by 4 bases and V by 3 bases; bases with no gene match: 4. CDR1 KGHDR and CDR2 SFDVKD come from the germline V gene. CDR3 size: 14 residues. The CDR3 DNA sequence: TGTGCCACCAGTGATAAAGACAGGGCCTATGGCTACACCTTC. Amino acid sequence: CATSDKDRAYGYTF.

The V and J genes are TRBV6-2 or TRBV6-3 and TRBJ1-1; 7 nucleotides align to TRBD1. The J segment lost 5 bases and the V segment lost 8 bases, leaving 5 bases of the junction unmatched. The CDR3 loop spans 12 amino acids. Germline values: CDR1 MNHEY, CDR2 SVGEGT. The DNA for the CDR3 is TGTGCCAGCGCAAAACAGGGGACTGAAGCTTTCTTT. Its protein product is CASAKQGTEAFF.

This clonotype was counted many times. The V gene is TRBV29-1, the J gene TRBJ2-7; 7 nucleotides align to TRBD1. The V segment lost 1 base and the J segment 3 bases; nucleotides outside the gene matches: 9. The CDR3 runs to 15 residues. Germline CDR1 reads SQVTM; CDR2 reads ANQGSEA. The CDR3 reads CSVEGHRGAGYEQYF. The CDR3 bases are TGCAGCGTTGAAGGGCACAGGGGAGCAGGCTACGAGCAGTACTTC.

The chain joins TRBV5-4 to TRBJ2-5, with unresolved D. Germline V gene sequence: CDR1 SGHNT, CDR2 YYREEE (reference sequence). The V end lost 4 bases, the J end lost 0 bases, and 10 bases lay between the germline ends. The CDR3 has 14 residues. In DNA, the CDR3 is TGTGCCAGCAGCCTCCTGACGTACCAAGAGACCCAGTACTTC. The encoded protein is CASSLLTYQETQYF.

This clonotype turned up a few times. The chain recombines TRBV12-3 or TRBV12-4 with TRBJ2-1; perhaps TRBD2 as D (6 bases). The V end lost 4 bases, the J end lost 0 bases, and 25 bases lay between the germline ends. The length of the CDR3 is 20 residues. CDR3 sequence (DNA): TGTGCCAGCAGTTCCACGATTCGAAGCCGACTAGTAGGCTCCTACAATGAGCAGTTCTTC. Its protein product is CASSSTIRSRLVGSYNEQFF.

This clonotype has more than one count but fewer than ten. This chain joins TRBV12-3 or TRBV12-4 and TRBJ1-2, with 10 bases aligning to TRBD1. The CDR3 sequence is 17 residues long. After removal of 1 base from V and 1 base from J, the junction contained 6 bases not matched to a gene. As DNA, the CDR3 is TGTGCCAGCAGTTTAGGGCGGGACAGGGGCGATAACTATGGCTACACCTTC. It specifies CASSLGRDRGDNYGYTF.

V gene TRBV6-6 combines with J gene TRBJ2-3; D is undetermined. Trimming took 6 bases from V and 5 from J, leaving 12 bases between them. Germline V gives CDR1 MNHNY, CDR2 SVGAGI (reference sequence). The CDR3 is 13 residues long. This CDR3 reads CASSRGSGDTQYF. In nucleotides, the CDR3 is TGTGCCAGCAGCCGCGGAAGTGGAGATACGCAGTATTTT.

V usage is TRBV7-2 and J usage is TRBJ2-4; the D is unclear. The end of the DNA is better explained by TRBJ2-5, so the J call may be wrong. The CDR3 sequence is 14 residues long. Germline V CDR1 and CDR2: SGHTA, FQGNSA. This CDR3 reads CASSQRWIQETQYF. The CDR3 DNA reads as TGTGCCAGCAGCCAAAGGTGGATACAAGAGACCCAGTACTTC.

V and J are TRBV28 and TRBJ1-4; D gene ambiguous. The CDR3 totals 13 residues. Germline CDR1 reads MDHEN; CDR2 reads SYDVKM. With 8 bases removed from V and 4 bases from J, the gap between germline ends came to 11 bases. The CDR3 here is CASEAEVNEKLFF. The DNA for the CDR3 is TGTGCCAGCGAAGCGGAGGTTAATGAAAAACTGTTTTTT.

The CDR3 DNA is TGTGCCCCTTTCACAGGGGATGAGCAGTTCTTC. This sequence encodes CAPFTGDEQFF. The gene calls are TRBV10-3 and TRBJ2-1; 7 bases map to TRBD1. Germline V CDR1 and CDR2: ENHRY, SYGVKD. The trim removed 11 bases at V and 8 bases at J, leaving 6 bases unmatched. The CDR3 has 11 amino acids.

The rearrangement uses TRBV7-2 and TRBJ2-1; 10 nucleotides align to TRBD2. V was clipped by 5 bases and J by 11 bases; unmatched bases: 9. CDR1 SGHTA and CDR2 FQGNSA come from the germline V gene. This CDR3 is built from 14 residues. CDR3 sequence: CASSPRTSGAQQFF. As DNA, the CDR3 is TGTGCCAGCAGCCCTAGGACTAGCGGAGCCCAGCAGTTCTTC.